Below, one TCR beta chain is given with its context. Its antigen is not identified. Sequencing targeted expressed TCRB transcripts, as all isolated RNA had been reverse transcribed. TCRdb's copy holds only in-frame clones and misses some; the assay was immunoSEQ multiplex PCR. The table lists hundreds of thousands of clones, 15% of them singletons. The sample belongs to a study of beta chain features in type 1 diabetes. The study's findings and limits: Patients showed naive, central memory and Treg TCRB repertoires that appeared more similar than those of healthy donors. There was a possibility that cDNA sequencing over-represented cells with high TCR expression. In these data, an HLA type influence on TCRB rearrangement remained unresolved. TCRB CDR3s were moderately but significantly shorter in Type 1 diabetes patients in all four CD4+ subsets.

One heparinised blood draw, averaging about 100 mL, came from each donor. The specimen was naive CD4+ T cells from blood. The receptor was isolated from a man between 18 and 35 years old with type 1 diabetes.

The CDR3 sequence: CASTSASGPYEQYF. CDR3 bases: TGTGCCAGCACCTCTGCTAGCGGCCCCTACGAGCAGTACTTC. The chain employs TRBV7-9 and TRBJ2-7, with 7 bases matching TRBD2. The CDR3 runs to 14 residues. Germline CDR1 reads SEHNR; CDR2 reads FQNEAQ (reference sequence). V dropped 7 bases and J dropped 2; count of bases not matched to a gene: 8.